This TCR beta chain came from a study of blood T cells in healthy people across ages. Broader study findings: Reliance upon unsorted PBMCs precluded definitive naive versus antigen-experienced comparison. Both higher diversity and more naive CD4+ cells marked long-lived donors when set against aged donors.

J lost 6 bases, V lost 4 bases, and 5 bases had no gene match. Germline-derived CDR1 and CDR2 are SGHRS and YFSETQ. CDR3 size: 14 residues. Next came a second PCR, run for about 6 to 11 cycles, which used a sample-barcoded 5' primer along with a J-beta primer mix. TCRdb used MiXCR to reprocess the 5' RACE reads, holding one entry per CDR3 protein. The sample shows about 970,000 distinct CDR3 sequences, about 51% of them seen only once. On this clonotype itself: What it binds is not known.

Sequenced input: blood. This receptor was obtained from a woman in her sixties in good health. This chain links TRBV5-1 with TRBJ2-1; 9 bases line up with TRBD1. The CDR3 DNA follows: TGCGCCAGCAGCGCGGGACAGGGAGGCAATGAGCAGTTCTTC. Residues: CASSAGQGGNEQFF.